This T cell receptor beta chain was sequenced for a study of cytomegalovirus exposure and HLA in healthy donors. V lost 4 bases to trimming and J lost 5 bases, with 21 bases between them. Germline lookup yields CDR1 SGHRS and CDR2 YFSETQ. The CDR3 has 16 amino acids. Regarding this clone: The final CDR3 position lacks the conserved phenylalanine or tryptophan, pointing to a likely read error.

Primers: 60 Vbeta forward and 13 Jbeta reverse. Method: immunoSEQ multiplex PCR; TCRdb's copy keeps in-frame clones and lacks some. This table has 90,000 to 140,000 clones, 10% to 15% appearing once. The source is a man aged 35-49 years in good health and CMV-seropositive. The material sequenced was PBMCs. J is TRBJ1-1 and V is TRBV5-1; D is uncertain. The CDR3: CASSPWVGGYKTEAFL. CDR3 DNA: TGCGCCAGCAGCCCTTGGGTTGGAGGGTATAAGACTGAAGCTTTCCTT.